These 10 T cell receptor beta chains were all obtained from the same sample, sequenced in a study of control samples from healthy donors and cancer patients. Profiled with immunoSEQ multiplex PCR; TCRdb holds only in-frame clones, not every one. The sample carries just under 100,000 clones, about 92% recorded once. The specimen sequenced was blood. All receptors come from a man between 18 and 29 years old in good health.

The chain has TRBV13 and TRBJ2-1; 15 bases match TRBD2. Looked up from germline, CDR1 is PRHDT and CDR2 is FYEKMQ (reference sequence). The CDR3 has 16 amino acids. The V segment lost 3 bases and the J segment 9 bases; nucleotides outside the gene matches: 6. CDR3 protein: CASSFSGLAGGLEQFF. Written as DNA, the CDR3 is TGTGCCAGCAGCTTTTCCGGACTAGCGGGAGGGCTTGAGCAGTTCTTC.

The chain couples TRBV4-3 to TRBJ2-3; TRBD2 matches 7 bases. Germline trimming cut 3 bases from V and 2 bases from J; bases unmatched to any gene: 11. Germline V CDR1 and CDR2: LGHNA, YSLEER. The CDR3 runs 17 residues. The CDR3 spells CASSHSRGNEYTDTQYF. CDR3 nucleotides: TGCGCCAGCAGCCACTCGCGGGGGAATGAGTACACAGATACGCAGTATTTT.

The rearrangement joins TRBV7-9 to TRBJ2-1; D unclear. Germline values: CDR1 SEHNR, CDR2 FQNEAQ (reference sequence). The CDR3 sequence is 15 residues long. The ends were cut back, 2 bases at V and 0 bases at J, with 8 bases in the middle. The CDR3 is CASSLLNFSYNEQFF. CDR3 coding DNA: TGTGCCAGCAGCTTATTGAACTTCTCCTACAATGAGCAGTTCTTC. Together with reference TRBV7-9 and TRBJ2-1, the CDR3 gives the full variable domain: DTGVSQNPRHKITKRGQNVTFRCDPISEHNRLYWYRQTLGQGPEFLTYFQNEAQLEKSRLLSDRFSAERPKGSFSTLEIQRTEQGDSAMYLCASSLLNFSYNEQFFGPGTRLTVL.

The V and J genes are TRBV4-2 and TRBJ1-5, with 8 bases fitting TRBD1. The V gene's germline CDR1 is LGHNA and CDR2 YNFKEQ. Trimming cost V 0 bases and J 2 bases; bases outside gene matches: 6. CDR3 size: 17 residues. The CDR3 DNA is TGTGCCAGCAGCCAAGATGGGGACAGGAGGGGCAATCAGCCCCAGCATTTT. Protein product: CASSQDGDRRGNQPQHF.

The chain links TRBV29-1 to TRBJ2-3; 13 bases agree with TRBD2. Germline V gives CDR1 SQVTM, CDR2 ANQGSEA. With 7 bases clipped from V and 3 bases from J, the junction kept 13 bases outside the gene matches. The CDR3 sequence is 17 residues long. DNA for the CDR3: TGCAGCGCCAGAAGCACTAGCGGGAGGGTACCTACAGATACGCAGTATTTT. Translating gives CSARSTSGRVPTDTQYF.

The chain links TRBV3-1 (or the pseudogene TRBV3-2) to TRBJ1-1; no clear D gene. The germline V gene has CDR1 LGHDT and CDR2 YNNKEL (reference sequence). This CDR3 has 15 residues. The V gene lost 2 bases and the J gene lost 4 bases, with 14 bases spanning the gap. CDR3 nucleotides: TGTGCCAGCAGCCAATCGGGAGGTCTGGCCACTGAAGCTTTCTTT. It yields the protein CASSQSGGLATEAFF.

V usage is TRBV10-1 and J usage is TRBJ1-5; D ambiguous. V shed 0 bases and J shed 5 bases, with 5 bases lying between them. Germline V CDR1 and CDR2: WNHNN, SYGVQD (reference sequence). This CDR3 comprises 13 residues. CDR3 residues: CASSESEYQPQHF. The DNA of the CDR3 is TGCGCCAGCAGTGAGTCGGAGTATCAGCCCCAGCATTTT.

The chain is built from TRBV11-2 and TRBJ2-7; D possibly corresponds to TRBD2 (6 bases). Germline-derived CDR1 and CDR2 are SGHAT and FQNNGV. CDR3 length equals 15 residues. Trimming removed 3 bases at V and 0 bases at J, with 12 bases between. This CDR3 is CASSFGTDFSYEQYF. CDR3 in DNA: TGTGCCAGCAGCTTCGGGACTGACTTCTCCTACGAGCAGTACTTC.

This chain joins TRBV2 and TRBJ1-4; 7 bases align to TRBD1. The CDR3 totals 14 residues. After removal of 8 bases from V and 5 bases from J, the junction contained 8 bases not matched to a gene. Germline loops: CDR1 SNHLY, CDR2 FYNNEI. The CDR3 spells CASGYRGSNEKLFF. CDR3 bases: TGTGCCAGCGGCTACAGGGGATCCAATGAAAAACTGTTTTTT.

This clone came up once. This chain connects TRBV27 to TRBJ2-2; TRBD2 matches 8 bases. The V segment lost 2 bases and the J segment 1 base; nucleotides outside the gene matches: 3. The CDR3 covers 16 residues. Looked up from germline, CDR1 is MNHEY and CDR2 is SMNVEV (reference sequence). CDR3 residues: CASSLVGLGNTGELFF. The CDR3 nucleotides read TGTGCCAGCAGTTTAGTGGGACTAGGGAACACCGGGGAGCTGTTTTTT.